A single sample gave rise to the 30 T cell receptor beta chains below, sequenced in a study of blood T cell repertoires in COVID-19. Repertoires were generated with immunoSEQ multiplex PCR, while TCRdb's copy carries only in-frame clones and drops some. The table includes 110,000 to 150,000 clones, roughly 86% detected once. Sample: peripheral blood. The receptors derive from a man between 70 and 80 years old with acute or convalescent COVID-19.

This rearrangement joins TRBV7-8 to TRBJ2-7, with D unclear. The V gene's germline CDR1 is SGHVS and CDR2 FQNEAQ. CDR3 length: 16 amino acids. With 1 base removed from V and 2 bases from J, the gap between germline ends came to 15 bases. CDR3 bases: TGTGCCAGCAGCTTAGGTCCCGCCTACCCCCCCTACGAGCAGTACTTC. Translating it yields CASSLGPAYPPYEQYF. Combining the CDR3 with reference TRBV7-8 and TRBJ2-7 gives the whole variable domain GAGVSQSPRYKVAKRGQDVALRCDPISGHVSLFWYQQALGQGPEFLTYFQNEAQLDKSGLPSDRFFAERPEGSVSTLKIQRTQQEDSAVYLCASSLGPAYPPYEQYFGPGTRLTVT.

V usage is TRBV14 and J usage is TRBJ2-2; D gene ambiguous. From germline, CDR1 is SGHDN and CDR2 FVKESK. This CDR3 region has 14 residues. V lost 0 bases and J lost 5, with 7 bases in between. The CDR3 here is CASSQETETGELFF. CDR3 DNA sequence: TGTGCCAGCAGCCAAGAAACAGAGACCGGGGAGCTGTTTTTT. Full variable domain (rest looked up from reference TRBV14 and TRBJ2-2): EAGVTQFPSHSVIEKGQTVTLRCDPISGHDNLYWYRRVMGKEIKFLLHFVKESKQDESGMPNNRFLAERTGGTYSTLKVQPAELEDSGVYFCASSQETETGELFFGEGSRLTVL.

The rearrangement links TRBV6-1 to TRBJ2-7; tentative D call: TRBD2 (5 bases). With 1 base removed from V and 3 bases from J, the gap between germline ends came to 16 bases. The CDR3 length is 16 residues. Germline CDR1 MNHNS, CDR2 SASEGT. The DNA of the CDR3 is TGTGCCAGCAGTGAAGGCCCGACAACCGGGATCTACGAGCAGTACTTC. Translating gives CASSEGPTTGIYEQYF.

This clone showed up just once. The chain combines TRBV3-1 (or the pseudogene TRBV3-2) with TRBJ2-7, with TRBD2 matching over 11 bases. With 7 bases clipped from V and 2 bases from J, the junction kept 7 bases outside the gene matches. CDR1 is LGHDT, CDR2 YNNKEL, per germline (reference sequence). This CDR3 has 15 amino acids. CDR3 region: CASTPGLADPYEQYF. The CDR3 nucleotides read TGTGCCAGCACCCCGGGACTAGCGGACCCCTACGAGCAGTACTTC.

The rearrangement links TRBV19 to TRBJ2-1; no firm D call. Per germline, CDR1 LNHDA and CDR2 SQIVND (reference sequence). CDR3 length equals 11 residues. The V end was cut by 1 base, the J end by 8 bases, with 3 bases between. In DNA form, the CDR3 reads TGTGCCAGTAGTATAGCTGATGAGCAGTTCTTC. Its protein is CASSIADEQFF. The full variable domain, rest sourced from reference TRBV19 and TRBJ2-1, is DGGITQSPKYLFRKEGQNVTLSCEQNLNHDAMYWYRQDPGQGLRLIYYSQIVNDFQKGDIAEGYSVSREKKESFPLTVTSAQKNPTAFYLCASSIADEQFFGPGTRLTVL.

This chain links TRBV6-5 with TRBJ1-5; 9 nucleotides line up with TRBD1. Germline V gene data show CDR1 as MNHEY and CDR2 as SVGAGI. V trimming: 6 bases; J trimming: 10 bases; junction bases outside the gene matches: 10. The CDR3 spans 14 residues. The CDR3 DNA follows: TGTGCCAGCAGGGGACAGGGTGCCGGGCGACCCCAGCATTTT. Amino acids: CASRGQGAGRPQHF.

The chain uses TRBV6-5 and TRBJ1-4; 7 nucleotides align to TRBD1. This CDR3 has 15 residues. Germline V gene lookup returns CDR1 MNHEY and CDR2 SVGAGI. V was clipped by 0 bases and J by 8 bases; unmatched bases: 6. This chain's CDR3 is CASSYSGTVTEKLFF. The CDR3 bases are TGTGCCAGCAGTTACTCAGGGACAGTTACCGAAAAACTGTTTTTT.

The sample holds one count of this clone. This chain uses TRBV11-2 with TRBJ2-3; the D gene is possibly TRBD2 (5 bases). Deletions cut 5 bases from V and 6 bases from J, with 15 bases between. CDR3 size: 14 residues. The germline gives CDR1 SGHAT, CDR2 FQNNGV. The chain's CDR3 is CASSPRGWTDTQYF. The CDR3 nucleotides are TGTGCCAGCAGCCCCCGGGGTTGGACGGATACGCAGTATTTT. Filled out from reference TRBV11-2 and TRBJ2-3, the complete variable domain reads EAGVAQSPRYKIIEKRQSVAFWCNPISGHATLYWYQQILGQGPKLLIQFQNNGVVDDSQLPKDRFSAERLKGVDSTLKIQPAKLEDSAVYLCASSPRGWTDTQYFGPGTRLTVL.

This clone was recorded a few times. This chain joins TRBV6-5 and TRBJ2-6; 8 nucleotides align to TRBD1. The CDR3 contains 15 residues. The V segment lost 10 bases and the J segment 0 bases; nucleotides outside the gene matches: 5. Germline loops: CDR1 MNHEY, CDR2 SVGAGI. In DNA form, the CDR3 reads TGTGCCACCGGGACAGGTCGCTCTGGGGCCAACGTCCTGACTTTC. This gives the protein CATGTGRSGANVLTF.

J is TRBJ2-7 and V is TRBV11-3; no reliable D call. Germline lookup yields CDR1 SGHNT and CDR2 YENEEA. The CDR3 loop spans 12 amino acids. The V and J ends lost 2 bases and 3 bases respectively, with 5 bases between them. DNA of the CDR3: TGTGCCAGCAGCTTAATTCACTACGAGCAGTACTTC. Translating it yields CASSLIHYEQYF. Variable domain in full (rest from reference TRBV11-3 and TRBJ2-7): EAGVVQSPRYKIIEKKQPVAFWCNPISGHNTLYWYLQNLGQGPELLIRYENEEAVDDSQLPKDRFSAERLKGVDSTLKIQPAELGDSAVYLCASSLIHYEQYFGPGTRLTVT.

This clone was seen only once. The chain carries TRBV14 and TRBJ2-1, with D maybe TRBD2 (6 bases). This CDR3 region has 13 residues. The V end was cut by 6 bases, the J end by 4 bases, with 10 bases between. Germline V gives CDR1 SGHDN, CDR2 FVKESK. CDR3 DNA: TGTGCCAGCAGTTGGGACTCGTACAATGAGCAGTTCTTC. Its translation: CASSWDSYNEQFF.

The J gene is TRBJ1-2, the V gene TRBV25-1, with D tentatively TRBD1 (5 bases). Germline V gene sequence: CDR1 MGHDK, CDR2 SYGVNS. CDR3 length equals 16 residues. V lost 3 bases and J 2 bases, leaving 16 bases between the germline ends. This CDR3 reads CASSDQSIGGNYGYTF. The CDR3 DNA reads as TGTGCCAGCAGTGACCAATCGATCGGGGGGAACTATGGCTACACCTTC.

This rearrangement joins TRBV24-1 to TRBJ2-2, with 11 bases that match TRBD2. The CDR3 is 17 residues long. In germline, CDR1 is KGHDR, CDR2 SFDVKD. J was trimmed by 5 bases and V by 5 bases; bases with no gene match: 9. CDR3 residues: CATSGNSGGARTGELFF. In nucleotides, the CDR3 is TGTGCCACCAGTGGTAATAGCGGGGGGGCGCGGACCGGGGAGCTGTTTTTT.

The chain links TRBV10-3 to TRBJ1-2, with 7 positions matching TRBD1. V shed 0 bases and J 1 base; nucleotides not matched to a gene: 2. Germline V gives CDR1 ENHRY, CDR2 SYGVKD. The CDR3 covers 15 residues. CDR3 in amino acids: CAISESQGSNYGYTF. The CDR3 DNA sequence: TGTGCCATCAGTGAGTCACAGGGGAGTAACTATGGCTACACCTTC.

The chain links TRBV14 to TRBJ2-4; tentatively, D is TRBD1 (5 bases). The CDR3 consists of 18 residues. CDR1 is SGHDN and CDR2 is FVKESK in the germline V gene. The V gene lost 0 bases and the J gene lost 3 bases, with 18 bases spanning the gap. CDR3 region: CASSQEAVGASIKNIQYF. DNA for the CDR3: TGTGCCAGCAGCCAAGAAGCCGTTGGGGCTTCAATCAAAAACATTCAGTACTTC.

V usage is TRBV4-1 and J usage is TRBJ1-5, with 12 bases matching TRBD1. CDR1 MGHRA and CDR2 YSYEKL come from the germline V gene. J gave up 4 bases and V 2 bases, and 3 bases lay outside the gene matches. This CDR3 comprises 16 residues. The CDR3 region is CASSQPGQGANQPQHF. CDR3 coding DNA: TGCGCCAGCAGCCAACCGGGACAGGGGGCAAATCAGCCCCAGCATTTT.

In this sample, this clone turned up a few times. This rearrangement joins TRBV3-1 (or the pseudogene TRBV3-2) to TRBJ1-2; the match to TRBD1 covers 10 bases. CDR1 is LGHDT, CDR2 YNNKEL, per germline (reference sequence). V lost 4 bases and J lost 6; bases outside the gene matches: 5. The CDR3 runs to 14 residues. Written as DNA, the CDR3 is TGTGCCAGCAGCCGACAGGACAGGGGGAATGGCTACACCTTC. Its protein is CASSRQDRGNGYTF.

The chain recombines TRBV25-1 with TRBJ2-3; D unclear. The CDR3 is 11 residues long. The ends were cut back, 8 bases at V and 5 bases at J, with 8 bases in the middle. Per the germline V gene, CDR1 is MGHDK and CDR2 is SYGVNS. In nucleotides, the CDR3 is TGTGCCAGCGCTAGAGAAGATACGCAGTATTTT. Residues: CASAREDTQYF.

V is TRBV27 and J is TRBJ2-7; 9 positions agree with TRBD2. This CDR3 is 17 amino acids long. Trimming cost V 5 bases and J 5 bases; bases outside gene matches: 16. CDR1 MNHEY and CDR2 SMNVEV come from the germline V gene (reference sequence). The DNA for the CDR3 is TGTGCCAGCAGTCCGTCTTTCCCTAGCGGGATAAGGGACGAGCAGTACTTC. Amino acids: CASSPSFPSGIRDEQYF.

Only one count was recorded for this clone. The CDR3 region is CASSRTGVDEKLFF. CDR3 DNA sequence: TGTGCCAGCAGCAGAACAGGGGTTGATGAAAAACTGTTTTTT. The V gene is TRBV6-5, the J gene TRBJ1-4; TRBD1 agrees at 7 bases. CDR3 length: 14 amino acids. Germline values: CDR1 MNHEY, CDR2 SVGAGI. Trimming took 6 bases from V and 6 from J; bases not matched to a gene: 7.

The chain recombines TRBV19 with TRBJ2-7, with TRBD2 as a possible D gene (5 bases). CDR1 and CDR2 from the germline V gene are LNHDA and SQIVND (reference sequence). This CDR3 region has 12 residues. The germline V and J ends were trimmed by 5 bases and 3 bases, with 8 bases remaining between them. The CDR3 sequence: CASSPGIYEQYF. CDR3 DNA: TGTGCCAGTAGTCCCGGGATCTACGAGCAGTACTTC. The full variable domain, in which reference TRBV19 and TRBJ2-7 provide the parts outside the CDR3, is DGGITQSPKYLFRKEGQNVTLSCEQNLNHDAMYWYRQDPGQGLRLIYYSQIVNDFQKGDIAEGYSVSREKKESFPLTVTSAQKNPTAFYLCASSPGIYEQYFGPGTRLTVT.

This chain connects TRBV5-1 to TRBJ2-7, with TRBD2 matching 10 bases. Germline assignment: CDR1 SGHRS and CDR2 YFSETQ. J was trimmed by 0 bases and V by 2 bases; bases with no gene match: 2. The CDR3 length is 15 residues. The CDR3 is CASSLLAGSSYEQYF. Written as DNA, the CDR3 is TGCGCCAGCAGCTTACTAGCGGGGAGCTCCTACGAGCAGTACTTC.

The J gene is TRBJ1-5, the V gene TRBV6-4, with D tentatively TRBD1 (5 bases). V lost 9 bases and J 4 bases, leaving 7 bases between the germline ends. Germline V gives CDR1 MRHNA, CDR2 SNTAGT. This CDR3 is built from 11 residues. CDR3 sequence reads: CARGRNQPQHF. CDR3 sequence (DNA): TGTGCCAGGGGGCGGAATCAGCCCCAGCATTTT.

The chain recombines TRBV27 with TRBJ1-1; unclear D gene. Trimming shortened V by 6 bases and J by 3 bases, and 14 bases separated the two germline ends. Germline V gives CDR1 MNHEY, CDR2 SMNVEV (reference sequence). The CDR3 loop spans 14 amino acids. The chain's CDR3 is CASSDYSGDTEAFF. DNA of the CDR3: TGTGCCAGCAGCGACTACTCCGGGGACACTGAAGCTTTCTTT.

V usage is TRBV29-1 and J usage is TRBJ2-5; TRBD1 matches at 9 bases. CDR1 is SQVTM and CDR2 is ANQGSEA in the germline V gene. With V trimmed by 6 bases and J by 4 bases, 9 bases remained unmatched. This CDR3 has 14 amino acids. CDR3 region: CSVMGQGLGETQYF. In nucleotides, the CDR3 is TGCAGCGTCATGGGACAGGGATTGGGAGAGACCCAGTACTTC. Full variable domain (rest looked up from reference TRBV29-1 and TRBJ2-5): SAVISQKPSRDICQRGTSLTIQCQVDSQVTMMFWYRQQPGQSLTLIATANQGSEATYESGFVIDKFPISRPNLTFSTLTVSNMSPEDSSIYLCSVMGQGLGETQYFGPGTRLLVL.

The V and J genes are TRBV9 and TRBJ2-7; 11 nucleotides agree with TRBD2. CDR3 length equals 15 residues. The V and J ends lost 3 bases and 9 bases, in that order; junction bases with no gene match: 11. Germline V gene sequence: CDR1 SGDLS, CDR2 YYNGEE. The DNA of the CDR3 is TGTGCCAGCAGCGCGGGACTAGCGGACCCCCTCCGGCAGTACTTC. Encoded protein: CASSAGLADPLRQYF.

This chain links TRBV6-5 with TRBJ2-7, with D maybe TRBD2 (7 bases). Germline lookup yields CDR1 MNHEY and CDR2 SVGAGI. This CDR3 region has 14 residues. V was shortened by 2 bases and J by 5 bases, with 13 bases between the two germline ends. The DNA for the CDR3 is TGTGCCAGCAGTTACGGGGGGGCGCAGAACGAGCAGTACTTC. Residues: CASSYGGAQNEQYF.

The V and J genes are TRBV2 and TRBJ1-6; 8 nucleotides line up with TRBD1. The CDR3 has 14 amino acids. V dropped 6 bases and J dropped 7; count of bases not matched to a gene: 5. Germline values: CDR1 SNHLY, CDR2 FYNNEI. CDR3 amino acids: CASSRTGTNSPLHF. DNA of the CDR3: TGTGCCAGCAGCCGGACAGGGACCAATTCACCCCTCCACTTT.

The gene calls are TRBV6-4 and TRBJ2-1; the D gene is possibly TRBD1 (6 bases). Trimming stripped 3 bases from V and 0 bases from J, with 6 bases between. Germline CDR1 is MRHNA and CDR2 is SNTAGT. The CDR3 is 14 amino acids. The CDR3 is CASSEGGSYNEQFF. The CDR3 DNA follows: TGTGCCAGCAGTGAAGGGGGCTCCTACAATGAGCAGTTCTTC.

The rearrangement links TRBV6-1 to TRBJ1-6, with TRBD1 matching over 7 bases. Germline assignment: CDR1 MNHNS and CDR2 SASEGT. Unmatched junction bases numbered 16, after V lost 2 bases and J lost 9 bases. This CDR3 has 18 amino acids. The CDR3 is CASSEHAGTRQGSSPLHF. For the CDR3, the DNA is TGTGCCAGCAGTGAACATGCTGGAACGAGACAGGGAAGTTCACCCCTCCACTTT.